The clone carrying this T cell receptor beta chain occurred many times. The sample is drawn from a study of T-cell reconstitution after alpha-beta-depleted transplantation in children. V lost 5 bases to trimming and J lost 11 bases, with 12 bases between them. This CDR3 region has 11 residues. Germline assignment: CDR1 SNHLY and CDR2 FYNNEI. A library of TCRbeta sequences, prepared with unique molecular identifiers, was generated. MiXCR, run by TCRdb on the PCR reads, gives a single entry per CDR3 protein. The profile covers approximately 91,000 distinct CDR3 sequences, with 7.5% to 9.5% appearing a single time and 6.9% taken by the ten largest.

This sequence joins TRBV2 and TRBJ1-2; D uncertain. This specimen consisted of PBMCs from the stem cell graft donor, obtained from the stem cell graft. The clonotype comes from a human donor who donated a stem cell graft to a child with congenital amegakaryocytic thrombocytopenia. CDR3 protein: CASSQYGVYTF. Written as DNA, the CDR3 is TGTGCCAGCAGTCAATACGGGGTTTACACCTTC.